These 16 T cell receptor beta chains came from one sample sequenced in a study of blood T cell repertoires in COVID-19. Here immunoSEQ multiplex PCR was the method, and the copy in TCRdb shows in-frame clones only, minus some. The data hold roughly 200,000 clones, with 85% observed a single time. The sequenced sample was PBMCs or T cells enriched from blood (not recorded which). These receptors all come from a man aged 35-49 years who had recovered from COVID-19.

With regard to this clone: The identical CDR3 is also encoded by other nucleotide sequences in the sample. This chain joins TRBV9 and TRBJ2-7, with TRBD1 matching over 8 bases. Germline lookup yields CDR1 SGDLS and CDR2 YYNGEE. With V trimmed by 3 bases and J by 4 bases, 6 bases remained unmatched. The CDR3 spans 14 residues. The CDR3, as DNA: TGTGCCAGCAGCGGAGGACAGGGTCCGTACGAGCAGTACTTC. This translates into CASSGGQGPYEQYF. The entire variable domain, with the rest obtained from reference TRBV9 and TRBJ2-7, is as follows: DSGVTQTPKHLITATGQRVTLRCSPRSGDLSVYWYQQSLDQGLQFLIQYYNGEERAKGNILERFSAQQFPDLHSELNLSSLELGDSALYFCASSGGQGPYEQYFGPGTRLTVT.

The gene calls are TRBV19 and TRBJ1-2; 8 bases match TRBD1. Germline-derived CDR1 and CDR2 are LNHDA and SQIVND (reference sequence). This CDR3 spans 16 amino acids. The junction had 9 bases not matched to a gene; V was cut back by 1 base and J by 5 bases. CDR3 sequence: CASSIGGAGGRYGYTF. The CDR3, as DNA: TGTGCCAGTAGTATAGGGGGAGCAGGGGGCCGGTATGGCTACACCTTC.

This CDR3 is CASSLALSSGTLGQFF. CDR3 in DNA: TGTGCCAGCAGCTTAGCGCTTTCTAGCGGGACTCTGGGGCAGTTCTTC. The chain employs TRBV7-2 and TRBJ2-1; TRBD2 matches at 9 bases. V was clipped by 0 bases and J by 12 bases; unmatched bases: 12. The CDR3 is made up of 16 amino acids. Germline CDR1 reads SGHTA; CDR2 reads FQGNSA.

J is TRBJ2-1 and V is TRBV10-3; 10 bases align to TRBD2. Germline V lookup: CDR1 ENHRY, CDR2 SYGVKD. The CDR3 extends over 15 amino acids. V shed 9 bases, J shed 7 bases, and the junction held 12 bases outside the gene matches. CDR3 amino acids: CAIRPSSGSTNEQFF. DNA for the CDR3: TGTGCCATTAGACCTTCTAGCGGGAGTACGAATGAGCAGTTCTTC.

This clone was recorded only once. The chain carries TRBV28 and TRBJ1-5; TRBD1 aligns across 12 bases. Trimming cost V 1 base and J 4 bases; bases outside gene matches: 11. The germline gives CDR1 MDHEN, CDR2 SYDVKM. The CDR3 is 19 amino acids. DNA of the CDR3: TGTGCCAGCAGTTTATACCTCACCGGGACAGGGGGCTCTAATCAGCCCCAGCATTTT. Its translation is CASSLYLTGTGGSNQPQHF.

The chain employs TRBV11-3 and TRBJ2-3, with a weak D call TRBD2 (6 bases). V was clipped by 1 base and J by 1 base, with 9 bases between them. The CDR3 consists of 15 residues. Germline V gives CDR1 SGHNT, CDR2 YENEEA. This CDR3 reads CASSLGDSGTDTQYF. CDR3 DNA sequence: TGTGCCAGCAGCTTAGGGGACTCAGGCACAGATACGCAGTATTTT.

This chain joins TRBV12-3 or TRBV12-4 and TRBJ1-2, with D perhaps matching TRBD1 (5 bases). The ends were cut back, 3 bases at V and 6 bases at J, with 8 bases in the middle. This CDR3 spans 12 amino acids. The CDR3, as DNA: TGTGCCAGCAGTTTTTCAGGGAATGGCTACACCTTC. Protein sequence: CASSFSGNGYTF.

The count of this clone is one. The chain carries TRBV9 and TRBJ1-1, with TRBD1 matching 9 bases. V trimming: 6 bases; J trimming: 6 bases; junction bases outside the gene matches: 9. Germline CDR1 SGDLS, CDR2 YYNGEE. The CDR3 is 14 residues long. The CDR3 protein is CASTRQGVGSEAFF. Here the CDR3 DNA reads TGTGCCAGCACCCGACAGGGGGTCGGCTCTGAAGCTTTCTTT.

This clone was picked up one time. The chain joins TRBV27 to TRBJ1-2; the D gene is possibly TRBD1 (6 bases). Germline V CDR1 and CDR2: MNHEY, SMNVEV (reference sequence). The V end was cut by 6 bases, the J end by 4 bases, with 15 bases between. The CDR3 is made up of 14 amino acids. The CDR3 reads CASSRGGRVYGYTF. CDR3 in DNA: TGTGCCAGCAGCCGGGGGGGGCGAGTCTATGGCTACACCTTC.

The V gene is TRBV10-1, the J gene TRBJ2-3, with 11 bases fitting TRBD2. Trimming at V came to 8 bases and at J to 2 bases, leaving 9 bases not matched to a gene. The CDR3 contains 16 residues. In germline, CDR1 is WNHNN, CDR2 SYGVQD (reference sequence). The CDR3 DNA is TGCGCCAGCTCTCTAGGACTAGCGGGTAACACAGATACGCAGTATTTT. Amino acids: CASSLGLAGNTDTQYF.

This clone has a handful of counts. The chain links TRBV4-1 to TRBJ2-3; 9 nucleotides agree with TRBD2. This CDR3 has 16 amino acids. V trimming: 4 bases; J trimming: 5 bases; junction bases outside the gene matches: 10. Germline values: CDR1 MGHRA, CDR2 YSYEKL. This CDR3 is CASSPSGAAGGDTQYF. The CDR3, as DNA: TGCGCCAGCAGCCCCAGCGGGGCAGCGGGGGGAGATACGCAGTATTTT.

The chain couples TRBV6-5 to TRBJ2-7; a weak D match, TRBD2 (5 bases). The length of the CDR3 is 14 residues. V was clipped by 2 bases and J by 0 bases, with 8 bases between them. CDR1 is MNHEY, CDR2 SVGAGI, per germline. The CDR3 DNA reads TGTGCCAGCAGTTACGCGGGCAGCTCCTACGAGCAGTACTTC. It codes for CASSYAGSSYEQYF.

The CDR3 DNA reads as TGTGCCAGCAGTGAACGCTATGGCTACACCTTC. It codes for CASSERYGYTF. The rearrangement uses TRBV2 and TRBJ1-2; D gene uncertain. From germline, CDR1 is SNHLY and CDR2 FYNNEI. The V and J ends lost 2 bases and 4 bases respectively, with 2 bases between them. The CDR3 sequence is 11 residues long.

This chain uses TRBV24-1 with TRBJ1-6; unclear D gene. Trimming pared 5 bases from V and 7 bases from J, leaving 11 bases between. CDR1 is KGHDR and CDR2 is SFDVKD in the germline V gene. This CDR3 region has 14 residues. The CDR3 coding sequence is TGTGCCACCAGTGCGGGAAATTGGAATTCACCCCTCCACTTT. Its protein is CATSAGNWNSPLHF.

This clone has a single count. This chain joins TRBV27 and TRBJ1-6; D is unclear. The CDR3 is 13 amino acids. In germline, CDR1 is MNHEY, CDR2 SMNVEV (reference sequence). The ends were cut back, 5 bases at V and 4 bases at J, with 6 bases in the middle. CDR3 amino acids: CASSGRYNSPLHF. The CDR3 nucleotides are TGTGCCAGCAGTGGGAGGTATAATTCACCCCTCCACTTT.

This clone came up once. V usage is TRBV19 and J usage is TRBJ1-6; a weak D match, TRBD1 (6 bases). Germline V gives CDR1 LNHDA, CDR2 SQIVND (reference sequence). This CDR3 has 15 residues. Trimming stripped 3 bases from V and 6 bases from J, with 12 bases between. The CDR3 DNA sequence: TGTGCCAGTAGTATGTCCGGACAGCTTAATTCACCCCTCCACTTT. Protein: CASSMSGQLNSPLHF.